The TCR beta chain described here comes from a study of blood T cell repertoires in COVID-19. Study summary: Collection of acute and convalescent COVID-19 samples took place in the United States, Italy and Spain. The analysed material was cDNA or gDNA that came from T cells, B-cell-depleted T cells, or PBMCs.

As processed by the authors: Amplifying reference gene primers gave estimates of nucleated cell counts. The data were produced by immunoSEQ multiplex PCR, yet TCRdb's version contains in-frame clones alone and is incomplete. From that table come the V and J calls and clone size; the DNA was used to work out D and trimming. This table has roughly 180,000 clones, more than 75% appearing once. Between the trimmed V and J ends, which lost 7 bases and 8 bases, there was a span of 17 bases. The CDR3 contains 13 residues. Germline CDR1 LNHNV, CDR2 YYDKDF (reference sequence). Within 2 weeks before study entry, exposed participants met a COVID-19 case.

Sequencing was performed on PBMCs or T cells enriched from blood (not recorded which). The chain links TRBV15 to TRBJ1-2; possible D gene TRBD1, 6 bases. This TCR derives from a man in his 60s who had been exposed to COVID-19. The CDR3, as DNA: TGTGCCACCACCAGCCGAACAGGGCAAGGCTACACCTTC. Encoded protein: CATTSRTGQGYTF.